This T cell receptor beta chain was found in a study of T cell changes during pregnancy in multiple sclerosis. Data came from immunoSEQ multiplex PCR; TCRdb stores just in-frame clones and leaves some out. This table has approximately 60,000 clones, 90% appearing once. V lost 6 bases to trimming and J lost 5 bases; unmatched junction nucleotides: 8. The germline CDR1 and CDR2 sequences are MNHNS and SASEGT. The CDR3 loop spans 15 amino acids. The sequencing used peripheral blood, collected in the third trimester of pregnancy. The source is a female donor in good health, enrolled as a control in a pregnancy study. The chain carries TRBV6-1 and TRBJ2-7; 12 nucleotides match TRBD2. CDR3 bases: TGTGCCAGCAGGTCTCTTACTAGCGGGAGGAACGAGCAGTACTTC. Translating it yields CASRSLTSGRNEQYF.